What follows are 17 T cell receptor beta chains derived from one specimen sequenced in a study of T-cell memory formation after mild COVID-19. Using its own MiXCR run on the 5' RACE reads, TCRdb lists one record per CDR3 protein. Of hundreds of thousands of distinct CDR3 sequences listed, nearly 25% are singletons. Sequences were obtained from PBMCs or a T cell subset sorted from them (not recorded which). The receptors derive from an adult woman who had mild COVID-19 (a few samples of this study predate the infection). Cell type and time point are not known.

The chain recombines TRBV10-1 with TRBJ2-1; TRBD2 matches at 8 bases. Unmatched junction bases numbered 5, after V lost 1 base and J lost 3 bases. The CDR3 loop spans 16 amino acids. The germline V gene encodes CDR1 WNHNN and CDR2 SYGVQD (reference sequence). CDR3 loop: CASSEFLAGSYNEQFF. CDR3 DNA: TGCGCCAGCAGTGAGTTCCTAGCGGGCAGCTACAATGAGCAGTTCTTC.

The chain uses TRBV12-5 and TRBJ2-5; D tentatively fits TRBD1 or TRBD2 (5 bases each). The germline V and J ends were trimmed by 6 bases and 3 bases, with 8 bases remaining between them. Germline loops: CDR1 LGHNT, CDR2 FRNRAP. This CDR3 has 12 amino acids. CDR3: CASGRGEETQYF. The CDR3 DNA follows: TGTGCTAGTGGCCGAGGGGAAGAGACCCAGTACTTC.

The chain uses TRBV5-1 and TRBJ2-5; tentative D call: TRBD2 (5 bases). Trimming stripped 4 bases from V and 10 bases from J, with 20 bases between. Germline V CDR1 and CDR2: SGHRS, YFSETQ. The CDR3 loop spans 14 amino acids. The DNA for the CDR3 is TGCGCCAGCAGCCCCAGCCAGGTGAGAGAGGGCCAGTACTTC. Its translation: CASSPSQVREGQYF.

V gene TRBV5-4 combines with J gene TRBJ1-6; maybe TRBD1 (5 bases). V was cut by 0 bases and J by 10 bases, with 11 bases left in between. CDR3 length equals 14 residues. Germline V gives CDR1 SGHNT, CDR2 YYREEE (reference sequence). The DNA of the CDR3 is TGTGCCAGCAGCTTGGGGCAGGGAGAATCACCCCTCCACTTT. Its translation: CASSLGQGESPLHF.

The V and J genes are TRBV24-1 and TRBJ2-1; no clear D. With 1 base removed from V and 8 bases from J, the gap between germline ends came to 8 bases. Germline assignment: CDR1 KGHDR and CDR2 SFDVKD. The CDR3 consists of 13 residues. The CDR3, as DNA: TGTGCCACCAGTGATTTTCAAGGCGATGAGCAGTTCTTC. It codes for CATSDFQGDEQFF.

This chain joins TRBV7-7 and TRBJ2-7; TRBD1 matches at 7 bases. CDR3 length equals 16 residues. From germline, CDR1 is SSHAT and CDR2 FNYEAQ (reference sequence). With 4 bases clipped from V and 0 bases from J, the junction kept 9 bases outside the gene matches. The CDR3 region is CASSSVGQAPSYEQYF. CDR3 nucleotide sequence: TGTGCCAGCAGCTCAGTTGGACAGGCCCCCTCCTACGAGCAGTACTTC.

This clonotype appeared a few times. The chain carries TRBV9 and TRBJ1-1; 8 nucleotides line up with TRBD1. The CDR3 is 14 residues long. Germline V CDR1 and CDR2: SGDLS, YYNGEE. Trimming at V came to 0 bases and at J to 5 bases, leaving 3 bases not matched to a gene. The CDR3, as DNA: TGTGCCAGCAGCGTAGTGCAGGGGGCGACTGAAGCTTTCTTT. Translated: CASSVVQGATEAFF.

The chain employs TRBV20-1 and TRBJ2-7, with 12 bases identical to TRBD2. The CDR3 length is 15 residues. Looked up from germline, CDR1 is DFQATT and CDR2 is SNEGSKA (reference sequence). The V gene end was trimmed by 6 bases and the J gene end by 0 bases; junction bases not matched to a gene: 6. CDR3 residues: CSAGGLAGPSYEQYF. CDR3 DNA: TGCAGTGCGGGGGGACTAGCGGGTCCCTCCTACGAGCAGTACTTC.

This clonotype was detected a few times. Here the CDR3 DNA reads TGTGCCAGCTCACCACCCACTCCGGTTAGCAATCAGCCCCAGCATTTT. It specifies CASSPPTPVSNQPQHF. This chain uses TRBV18 with TRBJ1-5; D unresolved. V lost 0 bases, J lost 0 bases, and 9 bases lay in between. Germline lookup yields CDR1 KGHSH and CDR2 LQKENI. This CDR3 is built from 16 residues. Full variable domain (remainder filled in from reference TRBV18 and TRBJ1-5): NAGVMQNPRHLVRRRGQEARLRCSPMKGHSHVYWYRQLPEEGLKFMVYLQKENIIDESGMPKERFSAEFPKEGPSILRIQQVVRGDSAAYFCASSPPTPVSNQPQHFGDGTRLSIL.

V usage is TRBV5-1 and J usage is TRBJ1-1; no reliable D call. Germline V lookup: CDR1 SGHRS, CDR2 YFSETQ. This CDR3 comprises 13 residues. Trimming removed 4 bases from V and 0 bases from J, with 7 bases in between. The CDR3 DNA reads TGCGCCAGCAGCGGGGAAATGAACACTGAAGCTTTCTTT. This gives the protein CASSGEMNTEAFF.

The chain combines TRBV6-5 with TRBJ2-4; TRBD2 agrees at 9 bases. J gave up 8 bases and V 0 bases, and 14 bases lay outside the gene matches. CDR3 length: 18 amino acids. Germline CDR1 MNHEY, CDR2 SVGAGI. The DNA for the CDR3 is TGTGCCAGCAGTTACTCAGGGCTAGCGGGACGAACGGAGGACATTCAGTACTTC. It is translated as CASSYSGLAGRTEDIQYF.

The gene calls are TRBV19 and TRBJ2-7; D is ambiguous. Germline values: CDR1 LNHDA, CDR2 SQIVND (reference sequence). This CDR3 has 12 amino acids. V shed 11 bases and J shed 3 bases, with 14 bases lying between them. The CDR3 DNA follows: TGTGCCCTCTCGCCTCACAACTACGAGCAGTACTTC. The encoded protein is CALSPHNYEQYF. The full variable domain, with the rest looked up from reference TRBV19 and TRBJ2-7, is DGGITQSPKYLFRKEGQNVTLSCEQNLNHDAMYWYRQDPGQGLRLIYYSQIVNDFQKGDIAEGYSVSREKKESFPLTVTSAQKNPTAFYLCALSPHNYEQYFGPGTRLTVT.

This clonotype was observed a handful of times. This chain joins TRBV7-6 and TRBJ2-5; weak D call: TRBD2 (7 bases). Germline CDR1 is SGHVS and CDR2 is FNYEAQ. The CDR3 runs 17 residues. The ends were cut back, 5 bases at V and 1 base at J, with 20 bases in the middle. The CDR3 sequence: CASSILGGADTQETQYF. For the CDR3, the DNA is TGTGCCAGCAGCATACTTGGGGGGGCGGACACCCAAGAGACCCAGTACTTC.

The CDR3 protein is CASSLGPASTEAFF. The CDR3 coding sequence is TGTGCCAGCAGCTTGGGCCCGGCGAGCACTGAAGCTTTCTTT. The chain is built from TRBV7-9 and TRBJ1-1; no definite D call. Germline V gene sequence: CDR1 SEHNR, CDR2 FQNEAQ (reference sequence). This CDR3 comprises 14 residues. V dropped 3 bases and J dropped 4 bases, with 12 bases sitting between them. Complete variable domain (other parts from reference TRBV7-9 and TRBJ1-1): DTGVSQNPRHKITKRGQNVTFRCDPISEHNRLYWYRQTLGQGPEFLTYFQNEAQLEKSRLLSDRFSAERPKGSFSTLEIQRTEQGDSAMYLCASSLGPASTEAFFGQGTRLTVV.

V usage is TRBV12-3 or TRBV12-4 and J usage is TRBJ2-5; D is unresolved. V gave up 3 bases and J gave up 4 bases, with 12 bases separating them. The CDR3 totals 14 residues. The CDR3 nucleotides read TGTGCCAGCAGTTTTTATTCGGGCGGAGAGACCCAGTACTTC. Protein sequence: CASSFYSGGETQYF.

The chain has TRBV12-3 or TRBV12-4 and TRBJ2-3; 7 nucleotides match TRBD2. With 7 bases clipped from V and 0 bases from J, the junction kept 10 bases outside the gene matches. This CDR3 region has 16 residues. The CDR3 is CASTQGGGGSTDTQYF. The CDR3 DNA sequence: TGTGCCAGCACCCAGGGTGGCGGGGGTAGCACAGATACGCAGTATTTT.

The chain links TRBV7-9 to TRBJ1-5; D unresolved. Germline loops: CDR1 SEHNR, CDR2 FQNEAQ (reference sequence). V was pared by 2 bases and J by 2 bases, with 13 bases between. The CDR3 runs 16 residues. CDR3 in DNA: TGTGCCAGCAGCTTAAGTTCCGGGGTTGGCAATCAGCCCCAGCATTTT. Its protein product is CASSLSSGVGNQPQHF.